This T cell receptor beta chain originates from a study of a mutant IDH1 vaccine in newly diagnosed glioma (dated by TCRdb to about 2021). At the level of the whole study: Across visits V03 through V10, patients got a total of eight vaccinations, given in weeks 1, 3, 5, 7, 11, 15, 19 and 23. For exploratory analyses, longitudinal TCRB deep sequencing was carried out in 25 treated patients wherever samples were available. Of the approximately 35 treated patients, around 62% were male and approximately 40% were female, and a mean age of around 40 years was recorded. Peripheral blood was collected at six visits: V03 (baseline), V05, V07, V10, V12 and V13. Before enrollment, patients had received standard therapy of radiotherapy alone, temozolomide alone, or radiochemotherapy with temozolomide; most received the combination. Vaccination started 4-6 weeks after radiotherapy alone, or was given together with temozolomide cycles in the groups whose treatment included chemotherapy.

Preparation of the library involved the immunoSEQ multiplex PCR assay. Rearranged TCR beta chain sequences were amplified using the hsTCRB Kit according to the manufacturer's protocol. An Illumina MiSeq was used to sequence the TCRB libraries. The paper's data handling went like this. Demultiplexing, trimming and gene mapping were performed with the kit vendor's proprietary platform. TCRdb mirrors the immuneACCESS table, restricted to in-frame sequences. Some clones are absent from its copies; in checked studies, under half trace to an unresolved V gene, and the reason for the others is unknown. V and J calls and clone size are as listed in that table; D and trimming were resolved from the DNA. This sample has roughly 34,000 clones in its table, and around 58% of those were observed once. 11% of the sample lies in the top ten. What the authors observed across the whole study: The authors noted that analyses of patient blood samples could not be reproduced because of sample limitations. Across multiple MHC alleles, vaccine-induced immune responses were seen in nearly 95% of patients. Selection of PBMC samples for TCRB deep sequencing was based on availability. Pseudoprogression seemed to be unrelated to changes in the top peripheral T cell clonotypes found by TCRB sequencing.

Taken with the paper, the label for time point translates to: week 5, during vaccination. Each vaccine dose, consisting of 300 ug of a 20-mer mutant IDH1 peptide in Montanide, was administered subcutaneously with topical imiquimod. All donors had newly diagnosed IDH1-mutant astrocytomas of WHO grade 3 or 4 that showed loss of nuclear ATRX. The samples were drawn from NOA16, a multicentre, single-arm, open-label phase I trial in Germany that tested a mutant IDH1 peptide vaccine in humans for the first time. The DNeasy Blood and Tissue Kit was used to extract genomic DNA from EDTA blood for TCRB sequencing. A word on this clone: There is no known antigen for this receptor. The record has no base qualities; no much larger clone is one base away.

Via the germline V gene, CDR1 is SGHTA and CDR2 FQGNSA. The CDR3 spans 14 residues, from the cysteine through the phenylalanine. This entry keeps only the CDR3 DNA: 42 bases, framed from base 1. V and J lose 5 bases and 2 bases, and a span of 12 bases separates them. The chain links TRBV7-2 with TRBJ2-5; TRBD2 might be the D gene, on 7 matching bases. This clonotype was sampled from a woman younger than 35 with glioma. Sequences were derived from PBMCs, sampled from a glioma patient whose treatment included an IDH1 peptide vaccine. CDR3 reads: CASSPQGGQETQYF. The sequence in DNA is TGTGCCAGCAGCCCACAGGGAGGGCAAGAGACCCAGTACTTC. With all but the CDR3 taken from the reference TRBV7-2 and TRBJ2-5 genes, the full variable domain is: GAGVSQSPSNKVTEKGKDVELRCDPISGHTALYWYRQSLGQGLEFLIYFQGNSAPDKSGLPSDRFSAERTGGSVSTLTIQRTQQEDSAVYLCASSPQGGQETQYFGPGTRLLVL.